This T cell receptor beta chain was profiled in a study of OX40 agonist ivuxolimab in advanced cancers. Assay used: immunoSEQ multiplex PCR; TCRdb lists only in-frame clones, some missing. The repertoire consists of about 79,000 clones, with 90% occurring once and the leading ten covering 0.3% to 0.4%. Trimming cost V 6 bases and J 2 bases, with 15 bases left between them. Per the germline V gene, CDR1 is SGHTA and CDR2 is FQGNSA. This CDR3 contains 15 residues. This chain connects TRBV7-2 to TRBJ2-3; a possible D gene is TRBD2 (7 bases). Here the sequenced sample was CD4+ or CD8+ T cells sorted from blood, taken in a trial of the OX40 agonist ivuxolimab. This sequence originates from an adult with an advanced solid tumor such as melanoma, head and neck, liver or kidney cancer. CDR3 residues: CASSRGGVFTDTQYF. CDR3 coding DNA: TGTGCCAGCAGTAGAGGGGGGGTTTTCACAGATACGCAGTATTTT.